The sequence of this T cell receptor (beta chain) was determined in a study of cytomegalovirus exposure and HLA in healthy donors. After removal of 0 bases from V and 0 bases from J, the junction contained 17 bases not matched to a gene. Germline CDR1 is SGHNT and CDR2 is YENEEA. This CDR3 comprises 20 residues. Primers: 60 Vbeta forward and 13 Jbeta reverse. This table comes from immunoSEQ multiplex PCR, and its TCRdb copy is limited to in-frame clones, with some not included. This table has about 140,000 clones, over 75% appearing once. The chain employs TRBV11-3 and TRBJ2-7; 7 bases are shared with TRBD1. The sample taken for sequencing was PBMCs. The TCR originated in a woman aged 45-60 years in good health and CMV-seropositive. CDR3 loop: CASSLDHCRLRGLYSYEQYF. The CDR3 DNA reads as TGTGCCAGCAGCTTAGATCACTGCAGGTTGAGGGGGCTATACTCCTACGAGCAGTACTTC.